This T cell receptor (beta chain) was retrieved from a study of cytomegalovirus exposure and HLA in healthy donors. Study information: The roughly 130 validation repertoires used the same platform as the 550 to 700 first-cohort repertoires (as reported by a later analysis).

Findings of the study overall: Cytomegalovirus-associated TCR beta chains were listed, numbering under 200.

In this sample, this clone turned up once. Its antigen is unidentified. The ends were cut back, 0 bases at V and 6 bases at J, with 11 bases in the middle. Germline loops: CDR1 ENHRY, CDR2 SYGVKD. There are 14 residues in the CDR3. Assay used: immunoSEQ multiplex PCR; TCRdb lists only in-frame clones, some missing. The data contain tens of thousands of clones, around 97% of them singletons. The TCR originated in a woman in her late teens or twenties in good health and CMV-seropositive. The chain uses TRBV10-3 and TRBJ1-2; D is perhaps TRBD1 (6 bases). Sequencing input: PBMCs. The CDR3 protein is CAISESDSVHGYTF. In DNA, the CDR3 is TGTGCCATCAGTGAGTCGGACAGCGTTCATGGCTACACCTTC.